Listed below are T cell receptor beta chains from one sample, sequenced in a study of tumor-infiltrating lymphocytes in oesophageal squamous cell carcinoma. TCRdb analysed the PCR reads with MiXCR anew, one entry per CDR3 protein. The table shows 20,000 to 25,000 distinct CDR3 sequences, with 36% occurring only once. The sample comprised esophageal tumor tissue. These receptors were obtained from a male donor with esophageal squamous cell carcinoma. Both conserved end residues are part of each CDR3. A D gene is named only where the DNA matches it firmly. Clone size is not always given. Where it is, it says once, few, many or a class for expanded clones.

abundance	d_gene	v_gene	j_gene	CDR3nt	CDR3aa
few	.	TRBV7-2	TRBJ2-2	TGTGCCAGCAGCCATGGGGGGAGCGGCGGGGAGCTGTTTTTT	CASSHGGSGGELFF
many	TRBD2	TRBV7-2	TRBJ2-7	TGTGCCAGCAGCTTAGACAGCGGGAGGGGGAAGTACTTC	CASSLDSGRGKYF
.	TRBD2	TRBV28	TRBJ2-7	TGTGCCAGCAGTTTAGGGCTAGCGGTCTCCTACGAGCAGTACTTC	CASSLGLAVSYEQYF
.	TRBD1	TRBV3-1	TRBJ1-5	TGTGCCAGCAGCTTAGGACAGGGCGATCAGCCCCAGCATTTT	CASSLGQGDQPQHF
.	.	TRBV6-6	TRBJ2-3	TGTGCCAGCAGAACTTTTTTTAGCACAGATACGCAGTATTTT	CASRTFFSTDTQYF
.	TRBD2	TRBV7-4	TRBJ2-1	TGTGCCAGCAGAGGGACTAGCGGGAAGGGGAACTCCTACAATGAGCAGTTCTTC	CASRGTSGKGNSYNEQFF
few	.	TRBV19	TRBJ1-6	TGTGCCAGTAGTATGAGGCATCAGGGGAGCTCCTATAATTCACCCCTCCACTTT	CASSMRHQGSSYNSPLHF
many	.	TRBV28	TRBJ1-2	TGTGCCAGCGGGGACCTAGCTAACTATGGCTACACCTTC	CASGDLANYGYTF
medium-sized	.	TRBV6-1	TRBJ2-7	TGTGCCAGCAAGGACGATCCCGGGTCCTACGAGCAGTACTTC	CASKDDPGSYEQYF
.	TRBD1	TRBV5-1	TRBJ2-7	TGCGCCAGCAGCTTTACGGGACAGGGGAGCTACGAGCAGTACTTC	CASSFTGQGSYEQYF
many	.	TRBV6-1	TRBJ2-7	TGTGCCAGTACTCCGGAGGGGGCGAGCTCCTACGAGCAGTACTTC	CASTPEGASSYEQYF
many	.	TRBV11-3	TRBJ2-1	TGTGCCAGCAGCCGTCGAGATGACAATGAGCAGTTCTTC	CASSRRDDNEQFF
.	.	TRBV6-1	TRBJ2-7	TGTGCCAGCAGTTCGGGGCCGGTTTGGGACGAGCAGTACTTC	CASSSGPVWDEQYF
.	.	TRBV11-2	TRBJ1-3	TGTGCCAGCGCAGACGGTGGTGGAAACACCATATATTTT	CASADGGGNTIYF
many	.	TRBV11-2	TRBJ2-7	TGTGCCAGCAGCTTAGTTTCTAGCGCCACCATAGGGCAGTACTTC	CASSLVSSATIGQYF
.	.	TRBV4-3	TRBJ2-7	TGCGCCAGCAGCCAGAAGTCCGGGACCGAGGGTAACGAGCAGTACTTC	CASSQKSGTEGNEQYF
.	TRBD1	TRBV6-6	TRBJ2-7	TGTGCCAGCAGTTATGACAGGGGGCCCTACGAGCAGTACTTC	CASSYDRGPYEQYF
few	.	TRBV7-2	TRBJ2-3	TGTGCCAGCAGCTTAGCCGGATCAGTCACAGATACGCAGTATTTT	CASSLAGSVTDTQYF
many	TRBD2	TRBV10-3	TRBJ2-3	TGTGCCATCCGGGAGGGCCCGGGCACAGATACGCAGTATTTT	CAIREGPGTDTQYF
.	TRBD2	TRBV12-3/TRBV12-4	TRBJ2-1	TGTGCCAGCAGTTTAGCGACTAGCGGGAGGTTCGTTTCCTACAATGAGCAGTTCTTC	CASSLATSGRFVSYNEQFF
many	.	TRBV5-1	TRBJ1-4	TGCGCCAGCAGCTTGACAGGGAGTGAAAAACTGTTTTTT	CASSLTGSEKLFF
many	.	TRBV7-9	TRBJ1-6	TGTGCCAGCAGCTTAGGCTTTGGGGATTCACCCCTCCACTTT	CASSLGFGDSPLHF
.	.	TRBV20-1	TRBJ2-2	TGCAGTGCTAGTTCCCTAGGGGTCACCGGGGAGCTGTTTTTT	CSASSLGVTGELFF
few	TRBD1	TRBV7-9	TRBJ2-7	TGTGCCAGCAGCTTAATGTCGGGACAGGGACCAGCCTACGAGCAGTACTTC	CASSLMSGQGPAYEQYF
few	.	TRBV4-2	TRBJ1-1	TGTGCCAGCAGCCAGGATACCGGGACACTGAACACTGAAGCTTTCTTT	CASSQDTGTLNTEAFF
many	TRBD2	TRBV6-1	TRBJ2-7	TGTGCCAGCTCCGGGGGGGCCGATAATGAGCAGTACTTC	CASSGGADNEQYF
many	.	TRBV28	TRBJ1-5	TGTGCCAGCAGACCACCTCGGGGAATCAATCAGCCCCAGCATTTT	CASRPPRGINQPQHF
.	TRBD1	TRBV7-2	TRBJ1-2	TGTGCCAGCAGCTTAGAACAGGGGTTCTATGGCTACACCTTC	CASSLEQGFYGYTF
many	.	TRBV7-8	TRBJ2-7	TGTGCCAGCAGCTTAGAAAGGTCGGGCGAGCAGTACTTC	CASSLERSGEQYF
.	TRBD1	TRBV20-1	TRBJ2-4	TGCAGTGCTCCCCGGCGGGCAGGGGGCGCAGGCAAAAACATTCAGTACTTC	CSAPRRAGGAGKNIQYF
many	TRBD2	TRBV27	TRBJ2-1	TGTGCCAGCAGTTTCAGGCGGACTAGCGGGAGGGAGGCCTACAATGAGCAGTTCTTC	CASSFRRTSGREAYNEQFF
many	.	TRBV6-1	TRBJ2-7	TGTGCCAGCAGTAATGGACGCCTGGCTGGGTCCGAGCAGTACTTC	CASSNGRLAGSEQYF